This T cell receptor (beta chain) was recovered during a study of blood T cell repertoires in COVID-19. CDR3 length: 14 amino acids. The V end was cut by 0 bases, the J end by 11 bases, with 13 bases between. Germline loops: CDR1 PRHDT, CDR2 FYEKMQ (reference sequence). In terms of age and location, participants ranged from roughly 18 to 100 years and lived in about 25 US areas. In the original processing: Reference gene primer amplification in the assay estimated nucleated cell counts. This table comes from immunoSEQ multiplex PCR, and its TCRdb copy is limited to in-frame clones, with some not included. Clone size and the V and J calls come from that table; the DNA yielded D and trimming. The sample carries 260,000 or so clones, about 83% recorded once.

This clonotype originated in a woman in her 40s who had been exposed to COVID-19. The sequencing input was PBMCs or T cells enriched from blood (not recorded which). The chain joins TRBV13 to TRBJ1-4; D possibly corresponds to TRBD1 (5 bases). For the CDR3, the DNA is TGTGCCAGCAGCTTAGGTCACGGCGGGGACAAACTGTTTTTT. It specifies CASSLGHGGDKLFF.